The 19 T cell receptor beta chains listed next were all sequenced from one sample in a study of CD8 T cells in Susac syndrome. Random hexamers were used to reverse transcribe an amount of about 0.45 to 1 ug RNA. Via MiXCR, TCRdb re-called the immunoSEQ multiplex PCR reads, giving one row per CDR3 protein. The sample carries about 200,000 distinct CDR3 sequences, 80% to 95% recorded once. The sequencing input was CD4+ T cells from PBMCs. These receptor sequences come from a human donor in good health.

The rearrangement links TRBV6-1 to TRBJ1-6, with a weak D call TRBD1 (5 bases). Germline loops: CDR1 MNHNS, CDR2 SASEGT. This CDR3 region has 17 residues. V gave up 6 bases and J gave up 0 bases, with 15 bases separating them. The CDR3 sequence is CASSSDSLSSYNSPLHF. The CDR3 DNA sequence: TGTGCCAGCAGCTCCGACAGCCTGAGCTCCTATAATTCACCCCTCCACTTT.

V is TRBV3-1 and J is TRBJ2-5; 9 nucleotides line up with TRBD2. V lost 4 bases and J lost 2; bases outside the gene matches: 8. This CDR3 comprises 16 residues. From germline, CDR1 is LGHDT and CDR2 YNNKEL (reference sequence). This CDR3 is CASSRRPSGDQETQYF. The DNA of the CDR3 is TGTGCCAGCAGCCGGCGGCCTAGCGGGGATCAAGAGACCCAGTACTTC.

The CDR3 protein is CASSFPQSGELFF. The DNA for the CDR3 is TGTGCCAGCAGCTTTCCTCAATCCGGGGAGCTGTTTTTT. The genes are TRBV11-3 and TRBJ2-2; D not resolved. This CDR3 has 13 amino acids. The V gene lost 3 bases and the J gene lost 6 bases, with 8 bases spanning the gap. Germline CDR1 SGHNT, CDR2 YENEEA.

This clonotype has just one count. This chain links TRBV29-1 with TRBJ1-1; the D is unclear. Deletions cut 8 bases from V and 0 bases from J, with 13 bases between. The CDR3 sequence is 13 residues long. Germline CDR1 reads SQVTM; CDR2 reads ANQGSEA. CDR3 in DNA: TGCAGCCTAGTGACAAGCTTGAACACTGAAGCTTTCTTT. This codes for CSLVTSLNTEAFF.

This sequence joins TRBV6-2 or TRBV6-3 and TRBJ1-1, with D maybe TRBD1 (6 bases). The CDR3 is 12 amino acids. Germline CDR1 reads MNHEY; CDR2 reads SVGEGT. The V end was cut by 5 bases, the J end by 3 bases, with 7 bases between. CDR3 sequence reads: CASSTGYTEAFF. CDR3 nucleotide sequence: TGTGCCAGCAGTACAGGGTACACTGAAGCTTTCTTT.

With regard to this clonotype: The junction differs from germline at one of its ends, possibly a read error. The genes are TRBV7-7 and TRBJ2-5; 12 nucleotides align to TRBD2. Germline V gene lookup returns CDR1 SSHAT and CDR2 FNYEAQ (reference sequence). This CDR3 has 15 amino acids. The chain's CDR3 is CASSSGLAGKETQYF. The DNA of the CDR3 is TGTGCTAGCAGCTCCGGACTAGCGGGGAAAGAGACCCAGTACTTC.

The V and J genes are TRBV7-9 and TRBJ2-2, with D possibly TRBD1 on 5 matching bases. The germline CDR1 and CDR2 sequences are SEHNR and FQNEAQ (reference sequence). V lost 1 base and J lost 0, with 15 bases in between. CDR3 length: 18 amino acids. The CDR3 nucleotides read TGTGCCAGCAGCTTAGAGGGCAGGGCGCGGACGAACACCGGGGAGCTGTTTTTT. This gives the protein CASSLEGRARTNTGELFF. The entire variable domain, with the rest obtained from reference TRBV7-9 and TRBJ2-2, is as follows: DTGVSQNPRHKITKRGQNVTFRCDPISEHNRLYWYRQTLGQGPEFLTYFQNEAQLEKSRLLSDRFSAERPKGSFSTLEIQRTEQGDSAMYLCASSLEGRARTNTGELFFGEGSRLTVL.

V and J are TRBV5-1 and TRBJ1-1; 7 bases agree with TRBD1. The trim removed 4 bases at V and 4 bases at J, leaving 7 bases unmatched. CDR3 length equals 14 residues. Looked up from germline, CDR1 is SGHRS and CDR2 is YFSETQ. In DNA form, the CDR3 reads TGCGCCAGCAGCCACGGGACAGAGGCCACTGAAGCTTTCTTT. This gives the protein CASSHGTEATEAFF.

The chain recombines TRBV15 with TRBJ1-2; D ambiguous. The CDR3 consists of 12 residues. Between the trimmed V and J ends, which lost 3 bases and 8 bases, there was a span of 10 bases. Germline V gene lookup returns CDR1 LNHNV and CDR2 YYDKDF (reference sequence). CDR3 DNA: TGTGCCACCAGCAGCATACGTCGAGGCTACACCTTC. Translating gives CATSSIRRGYTF.

The CDR3 reads CASSVGTGLNTEAFF. The CDR3 nucleotides read TGTGCCAGCAGCGTAGGTACAGGGCTGAACACTGAAGCTTTCTTT. The chain is built from TRBV9 and TRBJ1-1, with D maybe TRBD1 (6 bases). The CDR3 totals 15 residues. V dropped 0 bases and J dropped 0 bases, with 9 bases sitting between them. Germline V gene sequence: CDR1 SGDLS, CDR2 YYNGEE.

V and J are TRBV30 and TRBJ2-3; TRBD2 aligns across 10 bases. The germline gives CDR1 GTSNPN, CDR2 SVGIG (reference sequence). The CDR3 is 13 residues long. The junction had 7 bases not matched to a gene; V was cut back by 8 bases and J by 5 bases. CDR3 bases: TGTGCCCGCCTTAGCGGGGGGAGAGATACGCAGTATTTT. Its translation: CARLSGGRDTQYF.

This chain joins TRBV12-3 or TRBV12-4 and TRBJ1-5, with D perhaps TRBD1 (6 bases). V was cut by 0 bases and J by 7 bases, with 13 bases left in between. CDR3 length equals 15 residues. For the CDR3, the DNA is TGTGCCAGCAGTTTAGCGGGCACAGGGAGACAGCCCCAGCATTTT. It specifies CASSLAGTGRQPQHF.

This chain links TRBV9 with TRBJ2-7; 7 bases line up with TRBD1. The CDR3 totals 14 residues. Looked up from germline, CDR1 is SGDLS and CDR2 is YYNGEE. The J segment lost 5 bases and the V segment lost 3 bases, leaving 8 bases of the junction unmatched. CDR3 loop: CASSGTGVGNEQYF. Here the CDR3 DNA reads TGTGCCAGCAGCGGAACAGGGGTCGGGAACGAGCAGTACTTC.

Details on this clonotype: Germline is not matched at one junction end, which may reflect a read error. The rearrangement links TRBV29-1 to TRBJ2-2; 11 positions match TRBD1. Germline V CDR1 and CDR2: SQVTM, ANQGSEA. The CDR3 runs to 22 residues. CDR3 nucleotide sequence: TGCAGCGTTTCGACTCGCGGTGTACTCCGGGACAGGGGGTATGGGAACACGGGGGAGCTGTTTTTT. Its translation is CSVSTRGVLRDRGYGNTGELFF.

V and J are TRBV29-1 and TRBJ1-4; the D gene is possibly TRBD1 (5 bases). Germline V lookup: CDR1 SQVTM, CDR2 ANQGSEA. This CDR3 has 12 residues. V was cut by 3 bases and J by 7 bases, with 9 bases left in between. Here the CDR3 reads CSVDWGSEKLFF. Written as DNA, the CDR3 is TGCAGCGTTGACTGGGGCAGTGAAAAACTGTTTTTT.

J is TRBJ2-1 and V is TRBV28; D is perhaps TRBD2 (5 bases). In germline, CDR1 is MDHEN, CDR2 SYDVKM. Trimming shortened V by 2 bases and J by 9 bases, and 11 bases separated the two germline ends. The CDR3 contains 13 residues. The CDR3 DNA is TGTGCCAGCAGTTTAGGACTCACCGGTGAGCAGTTCTTC. Encoded protein: CASSLGLTGEQFF.

The V call is TRBV5-1, the J call TRBJ2-5; TRBD2 matches at 14 bases. The CDR3 totals 13 residues. CDR1 is SGHRS and CDR2 is YFSETQ in the germline V gene. J was trimmed by 5 bases and V by 7 bases; bases with no gene match: 1. The CDR3 spells CASRLAGGETQYF. The CDR3 DNA sequence: TGCGCCAGCCGACTAGCGGGGGGGGAGACCCAGTACTTC.

This clonotype was found once. The rearrangement links TRBV19 to TRBJ1-1, with D tentatively TRBD1 (5 bases). CDR1 is LNHDA, CDR2 SQIVND, per germline (reference sequence). V was cut by 0 bases and J by 4 bases, with 12 bases left in between. CDR3 length: 15 amino acids. The CDR3 DNA sequence: TGTGCCAGTAGTATAGACCGACAGACGGGCACTGAAGCTTTCTTT. Encoded protein: CASSIDRQTGTEAFF.

The gene calls are TRBV5-1 and TRBJ1-1, with a possible D match to TRBD1 (5 bases). Trimming took off 0 bases at V and 7 bases at J, with 13 bases between the two ends. CDR1 SGHRS and CDR2 YFSETQ come from the germline V gene. The CDR3 totals 14 residues. This CDR3 is CASSLVSREVEAFF. The DNA for the CDR3 is TGCGCCAGCAGCTTGGTATCCAGGGAAGTTGAAGCTTTCTTT.